This T cell receptor beta chain appears in the sequencing data of a study of cytomegalovirus exposure and HLA in healthy donors. The CDR3 extends over 16 amino acids. CDR1 is LGHNA, CDR2 YSLEER, per germline. V gave up 4 bases and J gave up 5 bases; unmatched junction bases: 7. The PCR used 60 Vbeta and 13 Jbeta primers. Here immunoSEQ multiplex PCR was the method, and the copy in TCRdb shows in-frame clones only, minus some. The data contain about 160,000 clones, 75% to 90% of them seen just once; the ten biggest clones take up roughly 2%. Study-wide findings and caveats: Across donors, most TCRs were seen rarely, yet some public ones were widespread. With later analysis, a missense DCLRE1C variant became linked to TCR beta V- and J-gene trimming.

On this clone itself: Its antigen is not identified.

This sequence was found in a human donor in good health. Sequences were obtained from PBMCs. The genes are TRBV4-3 and TRBJ2-3; TRBD2 matches 12 bases. CDR3 DNA: TGCGCCAGCAGCCTCCTGACTAGCGGGGGAATAGATACGCAGTATTTT. Protein sequence: CASSLLTSGGIDTQYF.